Listed below are T cell receptor beta chains from one sample, sequenced in a study of regulatory T cells in long-lasting Graves disease. TCRdb passed the multiplex PCR reads through MiXCR, listing each CDR3 protein once. The sample lists about 220,000 distinct CDR3 sequences; around a fifth were seen once. These data also formed part of another study, on T cells in Graves' hyperthyroidism and ophthalmopathy.

Sequencing used peripheral blood mononuclear cells (PBMCs), obtained at new diagnosis, from a patient treated with antithyroid drugs. The receptors shown here come from a woman in her twenties or thirties with Graves disease. Both conserved end residues are part of each CDR3. Fields, in order: CDR3 protein, CDR3 DNA, clone size, V gene, D gene, J gene. D genes are given only for firm matches. For some rows the clone size is stated as once, few or many, or as a class when expanded; others skip it.

CDR3aa: CAWAPEYVAFF; CDR3nt: TGTGCCTGGGCCCCTGAATATGTAGCTTTCTTT; abundance: many; v_gene: TRBV30; d_gene: -; j_gene: TRBJ1-1
CDR3aa: CASSPVQGEKLFF; CDR3nt: TGTGCCAGCAGCCCAGTCCAGGGGGAAAAACTGTTTTTT; abundance: many; v_gene: TRBV28; d_gene: -; j_gene: TRBJ1-4
CDR3aa: CASRRQGAGRQPQHF; CDR3nt: TGTGCCAGCCGCCGACAGGGGGCAGGACGTCAGCCCCAGCATTTT; abundance: once; v_gene: TRBV2; d_gene: TRBD1; j_gene: TRBJ1-5
CDR3aa: CASSPRGVSGGTEAFF; CDR3nt: TGTGCCAGCTCACCCCGGGGCGTATCGGGGGGCACTGAAGCTTTCTTT; abundance: many; v_gene: TRBV18; d_gene: -; j_gene: TRBJ1-1
CDR3aa: CSARVRLRNTIYF; CDR3nt: TGCAGTGCTAGAGTCCGCCTACGGAACACCATATATTTT; abundance: many; v_gene: TRBV20-1; d_gene: -; j_gene: TRBJ1-3
CDR3aa: CASSLLGTANYGYTF; CDR3nt: TGTGCCAGCAGTTTATTGGGGACAGCTAACTATGGCTACACCTTC; abundance: many; v_gene: TRBV28; d_gene: TRBD1; j_gene: TRBJ1-2
CDR3aa: CASRLGTLGYGYTF; CDR3nt: TGTGCCAGCAGGTTGGGAACCCTAGGCTATGGCTACACCTTC; abundance: many; v_gene: TRBV27; d_gene: -; j_gene: TRBJ1-2
CDR3aa: CASSQGTESPLHF; CDR3nt: TGTGCCAGTTCACAGGGGACGGAATCACCCCTCCACTTT; abundance: few; v_gene: TRBV19; d_gene: TRBD1; j_gene: TRBJ1-6
CDR3aa: CARPTGDESPLHF; CDR3nt: TGTGCCAGGCCGACAGGGGACGAATCACCCCTCCACTTT; abundance: -; v_gene: TRBV28; d_gene: TRBD1; j_gene: TRBJ1-6
CDR3aa: CATARQGATDTQYF; CDR3nt: TGTGCCACCGCTCGACAGGGGGCAACAGATACGCAGTATTTT; abundance: many; v_gene: TRBV2; d_gene: TRBD1; j_gene: TRBJ2-3
CDR3aa: CASSVARGREKLFF; CDR3nt: TGTGCCAGCAGTGTTGCCAGGGGACGAGAAAAACTGTTTTTT; abundance: many; v_gene: TRBV6-1; d_gene: -; j_gene: TRBJ1-4